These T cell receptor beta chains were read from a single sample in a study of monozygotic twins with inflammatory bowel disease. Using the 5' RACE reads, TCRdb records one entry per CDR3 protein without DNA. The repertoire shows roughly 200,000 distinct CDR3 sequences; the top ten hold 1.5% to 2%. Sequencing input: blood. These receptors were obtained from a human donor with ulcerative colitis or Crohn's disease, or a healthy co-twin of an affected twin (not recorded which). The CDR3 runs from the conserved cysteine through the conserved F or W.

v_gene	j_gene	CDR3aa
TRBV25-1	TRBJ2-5	CASSELQGQVQETQYF
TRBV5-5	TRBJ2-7	CASSFGRGHHYEQYF
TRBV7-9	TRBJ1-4	CASRRQDGEKLFF
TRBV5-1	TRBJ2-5	CASSTEDLKETQYF
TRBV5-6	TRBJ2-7	CASSPKGAGRASYEQYF
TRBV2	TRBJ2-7	CASSEGQRTYEQYF
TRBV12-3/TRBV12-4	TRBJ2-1	CASSLALPPTGTGEQFF
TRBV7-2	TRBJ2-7	CASSPGTGMYEQYF
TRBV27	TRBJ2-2	CASSSRTGQRNTGELFF
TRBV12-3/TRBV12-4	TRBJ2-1	CASSRWGEQFF
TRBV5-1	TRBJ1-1	CASSSIPSTVMNTEAFF
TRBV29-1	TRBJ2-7	CSLGGDKTYDGQYF
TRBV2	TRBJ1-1	CASSLREGGPEAFF
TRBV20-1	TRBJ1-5	CSAMGAEPMSQHF
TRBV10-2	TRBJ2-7	CASTFRVSSYEQYF
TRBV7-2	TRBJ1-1	CASSVTGIEAFF
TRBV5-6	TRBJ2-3	CASSLGLASTDTQYF
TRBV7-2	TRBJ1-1	CASSLLVGGNTEAFF